The clone carrying this T cell receptor beta chain turned up a few times. Its antigen remains unidentified. The data originate from a study of CD8 T cells in ankylosing spondylitis. Overall study findings and caveats: Apparently characteristic of ankylosing spondylitis blood was a TCR beta motif (eight highly homologous variants).

Germline CDR1 is MGHRA and CDR2 is YSYEKL. CDR3 length: 14 residues. Trimming took 4 bases from V and 1 from J, leaving 11 bases between them. Libraries for TCR beta were made by quantitative 5'-RACE with molecular barcodes. TCRdb reanalysed the 5' RACE reads using MiXCR and keeps one entry per CDR3 protein. The profile shows more than 100,000 distinct CDR3 sequences, 17% of them singletons. This sequence was found in a male donor with ankylosing spondylitis. This chain joins TRBV4-1 and TRBJ2-7; tentatively, D is TRBD2 (6 bases). Sequences were obtained from blood, either unsorted or a sorted T cell fraction (not recorded which). CDR3 DNA: TGCGCCAGCAGCCGAGTAGCGGATTCCTACGAGCAGTACTTC. This gives the protein CASSRVADSYEQYF.